The sequence of this TCR beta chain was determined in a study of blood T cell repertoires in COVID-19. Seattle researchers signed up patients amid active infection and tracked them longitudinally. In the study's own analysis: Amplification from reference gene primers served as the basis for estimated nucleated cell counts. Measured with immunoSEQ multiplex PCR; TCRdb has only the in-frame clones, and not every one. The V and J calls and clone size are taken from that table; D and trimming were inferred from the DNA. The profile covers roughly 500,000 clones, with approximately 92% appearing a single time and roughly 0.9% taken by the ten largest. Germline values: CDR1 SGHNT, CDR2 YYREEE (reference sequence). V lost 4 bases to trimming and J lost 3 bases; unmatched junction nucleotides: 3. The CDR3 is 13 amino acids.

Sequencing was carried out using peripheral blood. The clonotype comes from a man aged 18 to 29 with COVID-19, enrolled during active disease. This rearrangement joins TRBV5-4 to TRBJ2-5, with 7 bases lining up with TRBD1. For the CDR3, the DNA is TGTGCCAGCAGCAAGGACAGGAAAGAGACCCAGTACTTC. Translated: CASSKDRKETQYF.